The T cell receptor (beta chain) under discussion was sequenced for a study of blood T cell repertoires in COVID-19. The CDR3 is made up of 13 amino acids. Trimming shortened V by 2 bases and J by 3 bases, and 8 bases separated the two germline ends. CDR1 and CDR2 (germline): GTSNPN, SVGIG (reference sequence). This table comes from immunoSEQ multiplex PCR, and its TCRdb copy is limited to in-frame clones, with some not included. The data show around 260,000 clones, with about 85% seen just once and 13% held by the top ten. Sequenced material: peripheral blood. This receptor was identified in a human donor in a cohort sampled during active COVID-19. The chain combines TRBV30 with TRBJ1-5, with D tentatively TRBD1 (5 bases). As DNA, the CDR3 is TGTGCCTGGAGTCGACAGATCAATCAGCCCCAGCATTTT. Amino acids: CAWSRQINQPQHF.